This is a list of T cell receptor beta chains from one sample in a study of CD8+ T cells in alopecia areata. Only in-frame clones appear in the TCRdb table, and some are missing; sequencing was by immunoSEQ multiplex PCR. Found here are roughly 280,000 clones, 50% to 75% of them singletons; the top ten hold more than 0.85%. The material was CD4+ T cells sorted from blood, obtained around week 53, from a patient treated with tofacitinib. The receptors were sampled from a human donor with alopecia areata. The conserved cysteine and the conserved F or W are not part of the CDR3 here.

CDR3: ASSRGQSPLH
V: TRBV27
J: TRBJ1-6

CDR3: AWRQGLAQDTQY
V: TRBV30
J: TRBJ2-3

CDR3: ASSRFKAGTGVTGANVLT
V: TRBV4-1
J: TRBJ2-6

CDR3: ASGGGSLITDTQY
V: TRBV2
J: TRBJ2-3

CDR3: ASSQTGESVETQY
V: TRBV5-4
J: TRBJ2-5

CDR3: SVEVIDTQY
V: TRBV29-1
J: TRBJ2-3

CDR3: ASSRSLNLRSADTQY
V: TRBV4-3
J: TRBJ2-3

CDR3: AWSRSSSAGNQPQH
V: TRBV30
J: TRBJ1-5

CDR3: ATSRDLDRANTGELF
V: TRBV15
J: TRBJ2-2

CDR3: ATSRDGNRPLH
V: TRBV15
J: TRBJ1-6